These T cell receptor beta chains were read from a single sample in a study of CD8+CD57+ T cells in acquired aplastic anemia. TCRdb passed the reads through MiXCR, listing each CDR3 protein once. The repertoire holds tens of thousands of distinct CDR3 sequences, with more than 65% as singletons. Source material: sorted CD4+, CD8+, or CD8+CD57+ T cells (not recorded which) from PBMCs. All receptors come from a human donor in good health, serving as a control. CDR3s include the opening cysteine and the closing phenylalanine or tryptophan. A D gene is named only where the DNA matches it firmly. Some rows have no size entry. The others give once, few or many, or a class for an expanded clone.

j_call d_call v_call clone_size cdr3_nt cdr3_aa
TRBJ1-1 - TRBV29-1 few TGCAGCGTTGACTTAGGGAACACTGAAGCTTTCTTT CSVDLGNTEAFF
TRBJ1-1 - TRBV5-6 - TGTGCCAGCAGCTTGTTCGGAGCGTTGAACACTGAAGCTTTCTTT CASSLFGALNTEAFF
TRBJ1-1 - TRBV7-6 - TGTGCCAGCAGCTTAGCGGGGCGCCCGAACACTGAAGCTTTCTTT CASSLAGRPNTEAFF
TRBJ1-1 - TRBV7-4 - TGTGCCAGCAGCCCATCAAACAGGGATCAAGCTTTCTTT CASSPSNRDQAFF
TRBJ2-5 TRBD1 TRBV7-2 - TGTGCCAGCAGCTATGGACAGGGGGAGACCCAGTACTTC CASSYGQGETQYF
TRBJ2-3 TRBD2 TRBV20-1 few TGCAGTGCTAGAGAACAGCGGAGCGGGGAAGCAGATACGCAGTATTTT CSAREQRSGEADTQYF
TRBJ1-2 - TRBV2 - TGTGCCAGCAGTGAAGCAAGGGGTAACTATGGCTACACCTTC CASSEARGNYGYTF
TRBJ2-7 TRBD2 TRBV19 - TGTGCCAGTAGTATATCCGGGACTAGCTACGAGCAGTACTTC CASSISGTSYEQYF
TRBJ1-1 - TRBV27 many TGTGCCAGCAGTTTATCGGGGGGAACTGAAGCTTTCTTT CASSLSGGTEAFF
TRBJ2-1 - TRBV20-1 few TGCAGTGCTAGAGGCGGAGACCCTTACAATGAGCAGTTCTTC CSARGGDPYNEQFF
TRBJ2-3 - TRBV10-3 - TGTGCCATTACGACCGGGGCCGGGAAAGGTACGCAGTATTTT CAITTGAGKGTQYF
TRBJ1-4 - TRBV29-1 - TGCAGCGTTGGGCGGGGTATTAATGAAAAACTGTTTTTT CSVGRGINEKLFF
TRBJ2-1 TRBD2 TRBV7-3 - TGTGCCAGCAGTCCTAGCGGGGGGACTTCCTACAATGAGCAGTTCTTC CASSPSGGTSYNEQFF
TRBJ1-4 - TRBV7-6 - TGTGCCAGCAGCTTAGGGGGGCTCAATGAAAAACTGTTTTTT CASSLGGLNEKLFF
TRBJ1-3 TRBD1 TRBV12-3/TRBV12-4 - TGTGCCAGCAGTTTAGTTTCGGCTTTTAAAGGGGGCAACTCTGGAAACACCATATATTTT CASSLVSAFKGGNSGNTIYF
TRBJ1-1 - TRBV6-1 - TGTGCCAGCAGCCGAGTGAAAATGGGACCTCTGAACACTGAAGCTTTCTTT CASSRVKMGPLNTEAFF
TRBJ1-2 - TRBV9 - TGTGCCAGCAGCGCTGGGAGTGGCTACACCTTC CASSAGSGYTF
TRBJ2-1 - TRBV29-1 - TGCAGCGTTGAAGATCTAGCGTTCTATGACAATGAGCAGTTCTTC CSVEDLAFYDNEQFF
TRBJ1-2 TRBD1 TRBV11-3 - TGTGCCAGCAGCTTAACAGGGGGCTATGGCTACACCTTC CASSLTGGYGYTF
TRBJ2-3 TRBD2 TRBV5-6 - TGTGCCAGCAGCCCCACTAGCGGACGCACAGATACGCAGTATTTT CASSPTSGRTDTQYF